These T cell receptor beta chains were read from a single sample in a study of T cells in Graves' hyperthyroidism and ophthalmopathy. Using its own MiXCR run on the multiplex PCR reads, TCRdb lists one record per CDR3 protein. The sample lists roughly 420,000 distinct CDR3 sequences, around 16% seen once, with 7.7% in the top ten. Sequenced: blood. The receptors come from a woman younger than 35 with Graves' hyperthyroidism. The CDR3 runs from the conserved cysteine through the conserved F or W. A D gene is named only where the DNA matches it firmly. Some rows have no size entry. The others give once, few or many, or a class for an expanded clone.

V	D	size	J	DNA	CDR3
TRBV7-2	.	.	TRBJ2-7	TGTGCCAGTACCCCGTCCGGGCCGCCGTCCTACGAGCAGTACTTC	CASTPSGPPSYEQYF
TRBV9	.	.	TRBJ2-1	TGTGCCAGCAGCCCCGAATGGCGGGACAATGAGCAGTTCTTC	CASSPEWRDNEQFF
TRBV24-1	TRBD2	many	TRBJ2-3	TGTGCCACCTCTAGCGGGAGTTCCACAGATACGCAGTATTTT	CATSSGSSTDTQYF
TRBV27	.	.	TRBJ2-7	TGTGCCAGCAGTTTATCGGGACACCTCTACGAGCAGTACTTC	CASSLSGHLYEQYF
TRBV5-6	.	many	TRBJ1-5	TGTGCCAGCAGCTCCCTTGGGGGGTCACGCCAGCCCCAGCATTTT	CASSSLGGSRQPQHF
TRBV7-8	TRBD2	many	TRBJ2-1	TGTGCCAGCAGCTTACAGCTAGCGGGAAACTACAATGAGCAGTTCTTC	CASSLQLAGNYNEQFF
TRBV7-2	TRBD1	.	TRBJ2-2	TGTGCCAGCAGCTTCTTGACAGGGGCAAACGTGGTCACCGGGGAGCTGTTTTTT	CASSFLTGANVVTGELFF
TRBV11-2	TRBD2	many	TRBJ2-1	TGTGCCAGCTTGGCTAGCGGGAGAATTAATGAGCAGTTCTTC	CASLASGRINEQFF
TRBV20-1	TRBD2	many	TRBJ2-7	TGCAGTGCTGCCCAGCGGGAGCCGTACGAGCAGTACTTC	CSAAQREPYEQYF
TRBV5-6	.	.	TRBJ2-2	TGTGCCAGCAGCTTTTTTTCCATGGCTAGCCGTAACACCGGGGAGCTGTTTTTT	CASSFFSMASRNTGELFF
TRBV7-9	.	many	TRBJ2-1	TGTGCCAGCAGCCCCGGGACTCCCAATGAGCAGTTCTTC	CASSPGTPNEQFF
TRBV12-3/TRBV12-4	TRBD1	many	TRBJ2-7	TGTGCCAGCAGTCCCTTCGGACAGGGGGCATCCTACGAGCAGTACTTC	CASSPFGQGASYEQYF
TRBV2	.	many	TRBJ2-7	TGTGCCAGCAGTGAAAATCCTGGGGGGTTCGGCGAGCAGTACTTC	CASSENPGGFGEQYF
TRBV12-3/TRBV12-4	TRBD1	.	TRBJ2-1	TGTGCCAGCAGTTGGGGGACAGGGGATTTCAATGAGCAGTTCTTC	CASSWGTGDFNEQFF
TRBV2	.	few	TRBJ2-2	TGTGCCAGCAGTGAACAGGAAAACACCGGGGAGCTGTTTTTT	CASSEQENTGELFF